One T cell receptor (beta chain) is described in this entry. The data stem from a study of cytomegalovirus exposure and HLA in healthy donors. This CDR3 is 17 amino acids long. V lost 3 bases and J lost 7; bases outside the gene matches: 14. The germline V gene has CDR1 MNHEY and CDR2 SMNVEV (reference sequence). The PCR contained 60 Vbeta and 13 Jbeta primers. Clones were read by immunoSEQ multiplex PCR, and TCRdb kept only the in-frame ones, dropping some. The table has more than 65,000 clones, more than 70% seen once; the top ten hold just over 3%. This chain joins TRBV27 and TRBJ2-1; 8 positions match TRBD1. Sequences were obtained from PBMCs. The sequence came from a man aged 35-49 years in good health and CMV-seronegative. Here the CDR3 DNA reads TGTGCCAGCAGTTTCCAGTTCAAGACAGGGGTAGGGAATGAGCAGTTCTTC. Protein product: CASSFQFKTGVGNEQFF.